This TCR beta chain emerged from a study of Graves' ophthalmopathy and Graves' hyperthyroidism listed by TCRdb under 2018. The study in broad terms: Peripheral blood was collected at initial diagnosis, prior to any treatment. TCR beta repertoire signatures were used to distinguish Graves' ophthalmopathy from Graves' hyperthyroidism and to predict progression to ophthalmopathy. In total, 135 blood samples were TCR-sequenced: under 45 ophthalmopathy, 80 or so hyperthyroidism and around 17 hyperthyroidism-to-ophthalmopathy patients. To explore V-J signatures that separate ophthalmopathy from hyperthyroidism, a discovery set of approximately 100 patients was enrolled, consisting of about 45 with ophthalmopathy and some 59 with stable hyperthyroidism. For independent validation, a separate cohort was made up of approximately 19 hyperthyroidism patients plus 17 patients who later progressed from hyperthyroidism to ophthalmopathy. In roughly 6 hyperthyroidism patients, the T-cell repertoires found in thyroid tissue were compared with those found in blood. Once sampling was done, hyperthyroidism patients were given methimazole at a starting dose of 30 mg daily, while ophthalmopathy patients were given high-dose intravenous methylprednisolone. For training and testing, the approximately 97 patients in the discovery cohort were randomly divided in a 7:3 ratio.

The germline V end is reduced by 5 bases and the J end by 3 bases; junction bases left unmatched: 7. The CDR3 measures 15 amino acids from cysteine to phenylalanine. The read is trimmed to its CDR3 DNA, 45 bases read in frame from base 1. This clonotype came up many times. Its antigen target is currently unknown. The input lacks base qualities; no much larger clone sits a single base away. Overall study outcomes, separate from this receptor: In cross-validation, the 13-signature model distinguished ophthalmopathy from stable hyperthyroidism with about 90% sensitivity and 81% to 82% specificity, while in the test set the corresponding values were roughly 80% and 75%. Among expanded thyroid clonotypes with frequency above 0.001, most also showed up in blood, which suggests that blood repertoires may reflect the thyroid immune response. No statistical method was used to predetermine the sample size, and group allocation was not hidden from the investigators. In validation, the model predicted ophthalmopathy progression with nearly 71% sensitivity and about 73% specificity; about a dozen predicted patients were CT-confirmed with GO in a median of approximately 6.5 months.

Stable hyperthyroidism was defined as no progression to ophthalmopathy within 18 months of follow-up. Patients with hyperthyroidism were aged 18 to 65 years, had been newly diagnosed, and had a disease duration of less than 2 months. Patients were excluded if they had other autoimmune diseases, uncontrolled infections, pregnancy or lactation. Diagnosis relied on clinical symptoms, serum thyroxine, TRAb, thyroid ultrasound and orbital computed tomography. Ficoll-Paque density gradient centrifugation was used to isolate PBMCs from about 10 ml of fresh peripheral blood. Total RNA was extracted with Trizol reagent and quality-checked on an Agilent 2100 Bioanalyzer. For repertoire sequencing, TCR beta CDR3 regions were amplified from RNA transcripts. The first round was an RT-PCR using HTBI primers with the Qiagen OneStep RT-PCR kit, and this first round was followed by a second-round multiplex PCR, then size selection and purification. Sequencing of the libraries was carried out on an Illumina HiSeq2000 in paired-end mode with 100 bp reads. In the paper's pipeline: SOAPnuke was used for read processing, and reads with adapters, uncalled bases, a mean Phred below 15, or no exact constant-primer or identifier match were discarded. COPE v1.2.5 was used to merge the high-quality paired reads. Clonotypes were defined as unique nucleotide sequences and were aligned to IMGT TRB V, D and J references using MiTCR v1.1. Analysis was restricted to V-J combinations with a frequency above 0.0001, which covered about 99% of repertoires. For each V-J combination, a TCR clonal expansion and chaos score was defined as F50 clonal expansion divided by the chaos observed in the TCRdist matrix. Welch's t-statistics and random forest were used to reduce features to about a dozen V-J combinations, which were fed into a naive Bayes classifier. The similarity between thyroid and blood repertoires was quantified using the Morisita-Horn index. The public reads were run again by TCRdb, first through fastp at Q25 and then through MiXCR, and only productive beta chains were kept. Every CDR3 protein is listed once, alongside the most common genes and DNA of its rows. TCRdb, not the original authors, processed these V and J calls. This sample lists a few hundred thousand distinct CDR3 sequences; 20% to 25% were detected once. The top ten clonotypes cover roughly 3% of the sample.

The rearranged segments are TRBV12-3 or TRBV12-4 and TRBJ2-7; 10 bases in between match TRBD2. Sequencing was carried out using peripheral blood. This sequence originates from a woman aged 18-29 years with stable Graves' hyperthyroidism. Donor details come from another sample of the same person, matched by shared clones. The CDR3 protein: CASSPRTSGFYEQYF. Read as DNA, the sequence is TGTGCCAGCAGTCCTCGGACTAGCGGTTTCTACGAGCAGTACTTC.